The subject of this entry is one T cell receptor (beta chain). As yet, its antigen is unknown. Generated by immunoSEQ multiplex PCR, the TCRdb table keeps only in-frame clones and is missing some. The sample consists of about 73,000 clones, 80% to 90% of them appearing once. This entry comes from a study of OX40 agonist ivuxolimab in advanced cancers. Study-level information: Participants could have had prior anti-PD-1, anti-PD-L1 or anti-CTLA-4 therapy, and roughly 39% had some.

Study results and caveats: Those patients achieving a partial response at 0.1-3.0 mg/kg showed among the lowest clonal expansion. On average, CD8+ T cells had more expanded clones than CD4+.

Trimming took off 5 bases at V and 7 bases at J, with 15 bases between the two ends. CDR3 size: 14 residues. Germline values: CDR1 SEHNR, CDR2 FQNEAQ (reference sequence). This receptor was identified in an adult with an advanced solid tumor such as melanoma, head and neck, liver or kidney cancer. The rearrangement links TRBV7-9 to TRBJ1-3, with unresolved D. The sequenced sample was CD4+ or CD8+ T cells sorted from blood, obtained in a trial of the OX40 agonist ivuxolimab. CDR3 nucleotide sequence: TGTGCCAGCAGCGTAAATGATTTGGTTAACACCATATATTTT. It yields the protein CASSVNDLVNTIYF.